The rows below give T cell receptor beta chains drawn from one sample of a study of vaccination and CD4 T cells after COVID-19. TCRdb reprocessed the PCR reads with MiXCR, giving one entry per CDR3 protein. Of approximately 26,000 distinct CDR3 sequences listed, approximately 40% are singletons. These receptors have no known antigen. The material sequenced was CD4+ T cells from blood, cultured in vitro. The receptors shown here come from a human donor who had recovered from COVID-19. CDR3s leave out the opening cysteine and the closing phenylalanine or tryptophan. The order of the fields is CDR3 protein, V gene, J gene.

cdr3_aa: ASSLGASGSGREQTQY
v_call: TRBV7-2
j_call: TRBJ2-5

cdr3_aa: ASSLHAAPEGRVF
v_call: TRBV6-1
j_call: TRBJ1-1

cdr3_aa: ASSLSAGGYNEQF
v_call: TRBV7-2
j_call: TRBJ2-1

cdr3_aa: SARNRDRGYGYT
v_call: TRBV20-1
j_call: TRBJ1-2

cdr3_aa: ASSLGLITDTQY
v_call: TRBV7-2
j_call: TRBJ2-3

cdr3_aa: ASSILAGAYEQY
v_call: TRBV19
j_call: TRBJ2-7

cdr3_aa: ASSPGGARGLGKNQPQH
v_call: TRBV19
j_call: TRBJ1-5

cdr3_aa: ASSLHSGGRSTDTQY
v_call: TRBV7-2
j_call: TRBJ2-3

cdr3_aa: ASSDRTGGRIQY
v_call: TRBV6-1
j_call: TRBJ2-4

cdr3_aa: ASSLGTETDTQY
v_call: TRBV2
j_call: TRBJ2-3

cdr3_aa: AGGGQGSNQPQH
v_call: TRBV19
j_call: TRBJ1-5

cdr3_aa: ASSTGDRGGVSPLH
v_call: TRBV5-4
j_call: TRBJ1-6

cdr3_aa: ASSYSMRLADYNEQF
v_call: TRBV6-2/TRBV6-3
j_call: TRBJ2-1

cdr3_aa: ASSSADEGPQETQY
v_call: TRBV7-6
j_call: TRBJ2-5

cdr3_aa: ASYTGIVQETQY
v_call: TRBV6-1
j_call: TRBJ2-5

cdr3_aa: AWSEQGNSPLH
v_call: TRBV30
j_call: TRBJ1-6

cdr3_aa: SARDAVALETQY
v_call: TRBV20-1
j_call: TRBJ2-5

cdr3_aa: ASSLGGGDNEAF
v_call: TRBV7-2
j_call: TRBJ1-1

cdr3_aa: ASSGRDSSSYNEQF
v_call: TRBV6-1
j_call: TRBJ2-1

cdr3_aa: SARVSSYEQY
v_call: TRBV20-1
j_call: TRBJ2-7

cdr3_aa: AISEQLLGGANYGYT
v_call: TRBV10-3
j_call: TRBJ1-2

cdr3_aa: ASSYDRVQETQY
v_call: TRBV7-2
j_call: TRBJ2-5

cdr3_aa: ATRRTGGEGEQF
v_call: TRBV19
j_call: TRBJ2-1

cdr3_aa: ASSTRTGGYNSPLH
v_call: TRBV19
j_call: TRBJ1-6

cdr3_aa: ASSVEGQGGETQY
v_call: TRBV2
j_call: TRBJ2-5

cdr3_aa: ASSPHGLAGNTIY
v_call: TRBV6-1
j_call: TRBJ1-3

cdr3_aa: ASSIVTGFQGTEAF
v_call: TRBV19
j_call: TRBJ1-1

cdr3_aa: ASSYGWTGPSNYGYT
v_call: TRBV6-5
j_call: TRBJ1-2

cdr3_aa: SARTVPGTLYLAKNIQY
v_call: TRBV20-1
j_call: TRBJ2-4

cdr3_aa: ASSLGGAGKDSYEQY
v_call: TRBV5-1
j_call: TRBJ2-7

cdr3_aa: ASSIGVGDSPLH
v_call: TRBV19
j_call: TRBJ1-6

cdr3_aa: ASSLTGGPQPQH
v_call: TRBV11-2
j_call: TRBJ1-5

cdr3_aa: ATSSGRDQPQH
v_call: TRBV24-1
j_call: TRBJ1-5

cdr3_aa: ASSFQSSGSYNEQF
v_call: TRBV7-9
j_call: TRBJ2-1

cdr3_aa: SAIPGSSGEREQF
v_call: TRBV20-1
j_call: TRBJ2-1

cdr3_aa: ASCRTARTDTQY
v_call: TRBV27
j_call: TRBJ2-3

cdr3_aa: ASSAQTGSVYGYT
v_call: TRBV2
j_call: TRBJ1-2

cdr3_aa: ASSLDPGQPQH
v_call: TRBV11-3
j_call: TRBJ1-5

cdr3_aa: ASSFHTSTDTQY
v_call: TRBV6-5
j_call: TRBJ2-3

cdr3_aa: ASSIRLADTDTQY
v_call: TRBV6-1
j_call: TRBJ2-3

cdr3_aa: ATGQILNQPQH
v_call: TRBV6-1
j_call: TRBJ1-5

cdr3_aa: ATSDTSYIQY
v_call: TRBV24-1
j_call: TRBJ2-4

cdr3_aa: ASSGREGYGYT
v_call: TRBV5-1
j_call: TRBJ1-2

cdr3_aa: ASRADRGHRPTEAF
v_call: TRBV27
j_call: TRBJ1-1

cdr3_aa: ASSLGLVRSPSGNTIY
v_call: TRBV28
j_call: TRBJ1-3

cdr3_aa: ASSLPPPGGSGEQF
v_call: TRBV6-5
j_call: TRBJ2-1

cdr3_aa: ASSFPQGGNQPQH
v_call: TRBV28
j_call: TRBJ1-5

cdr3_aa: ASSAAPSGTSYNEQF
v_call: TRBV27
j_call: TRBJ2-1

cdr3_aa: ASSFLGNIQY
v_call: TRBV12-3/TRBV12-4
j_call: TRBJ2-4

cdr3_aa: ASSQIGREGAASYNEQF
v_call: TRBV14
j_call: TRBJ2-1

cdr3_aa: ASSYSGRDHYEQY
v_call: TRBV6-5
j_call: TRBJ2-7

cdr3_aa: ASMTTTNEKLF
v_call: TRBV7-9
j_call: TRBJ1-4

cdr3_aa: ASSLAQTSGRYNEQF
v_call: TRBV5-4
j_call: TRBJ2-1

cdr3_aa: AISQGSYEQY
v_call: TRBV10-3
j_call: TRBJ2-7

cdr3_aa: AWRVAGGTFSYNEQF
v_call: TRBV30
j_call: TRBJ2-1

cdr3_aa: ATSGGARAADNEQF
v_call: TRBV24-1
j_call: TRBJ2-1

cdr3_aa: ASSDPPGGEYEQY
v_call: TRBV28
j_call: TRBJ2-7

cdr3_aa: ATTGSYPSEQY
v_call: TRBV12-3/TRBV12-4
j_call: TRBJ2-7

cdr3_aa: ASSLARGSGRVRTDTQY
v_call: TRBV7-2
j_call: TRBJ2-3

cdr3_aa: ASSVEEGQPQH
v_call: TRBV9
j_call: TRBJ1-5